This TCR beta chain emerged from a study of cytomegalovirus exposure and HLA in healthy donors. Regarding the study as a whole: TCR association rates varied by HLA locus in a later analysis, with DRB1 highest and HLA-C lowest. Despite most TCR sequences being rare, some public TCRs occurred in many donors.

Germline V gene sequence: CDR1 MNHNS, CDR2 SASEGT. Trimming pared 3 bases from V and 0 bases from J, leaving 15 bases between. This CDR3 region has 17 residues. In the PCR, 60 Vbeta and 13 Jbeta primers were used. This table comes from immunoSEQ multiplex PCR, and its TCRdb copy is limited to in-frame clones, with some not included. The table includes under 200,000 clones, over 70% detected once. On this clone itself: What it binds is unknown.

This clonotype was obtained from a man over 45 in good health and CMV-seronegative. The chain is built from TRBV6-1 and TRBJ1-3; no clear D. What was sequenced was PBMCs. The CDR3 here is CASSEGLPVTSGNTIYF. DNA of the CDR3: TGTGCCAGCAGTGAGGGCCTTCCCGTCACCTCTGGAAACACCATATATTTT.